This T cell receptor (beta chain) comes out of a study of CD8 T cells in ankylosing spondylitis. Library preparation for TCR beta used quantitative 5'-RACE with molecular barcodes. TCRdb called the 5' RACE reads again in MiXCR, with one record for every CDR3 protein. Of over 200,000 distinct CDR3 sequences in the sample, about a sixth are singletons; the top ten hold approximately 40%. The ends were cut back, 3 bases at V and 6 bases at J, with 17 bases in the middle. There are 15 residues in the CDR3. Study observations and caveats: It appeared that ankylosing spondylitis blood was characterized by a TCR beta motif of several highly homologous variants. In synovial fluid and blood from reactive arthritis, some motif variants were previously reported. According to the report, clones linked to the disease were significantly enriched in matched synovial fluid samples taken from ankylosing spondylitis patients.

This clonotype was detected only a few times. The antigen is undetermined. The V gene is TRBV12-3 or TRBV12-4, the J gene TRBJ1-2, with D perhaps matching TRBD1 (5 bases). The clonotype was recovered from a male donor with ankylosing spondylitis. Sequenced sample: blood, either unsorted or a sorted T cell fraction (not recorded which). The CDR3 nucleotides are TGTGCCAGCAGTTTTGAGCCCCTTGTAGGGGATGGCTACACCTTC. Amino acids: CASSFEPLVGDGYTF.